This passage covers 30 T cell receptor beta chains from one sample sequenced in a study of shared clonotypes between healthy human individuals. This table comes from immunoSEQ multiplex PCR, and its TCRdb copy is limited to in-frame clones, with some not included. The sample has 2 million to 2.5 million clones; about 92% are singletons. Sequences were obtained from naive CD4+ T cells from PBMCs. The subset is: CD45RA+ positively selected. The receptors derive from a man aged 18 to 29 in good health. Some clones in this sample may be carry-over from other donors' samples.

The chain employs TRBV5-4 and TRBJ2-1, with D perhaps matching TRBD1 (5 bases). The V and J ends lost 6 bases and 13 bases respectively, with 14 bases between them. CDR1 and CDR2 from the germline V gene are SGHNT and YYREEE (reference sequence). The CDR3 sequence is 11 residues long. CDR3 nucleotides: TGTGCCAGCAACAGGTTAGGGGCACAGTTCTTC. Its protein is CASNRLGAQFF.

The chain is built from TRBV4-3 and TRBJ2-7; tentative D call: TRBD1 (5 bases). The CDR3 covers 15 residues. CDR1 is LGHNA and CDR2 is YSLEER in the germline V gene. V lost 2 bases and J lost 3, with 14 bases in between. Here the CDR3 reads CASSQYRSGNYEQYF. In DNA form, the CDR3 reads TGCGCCAGCAGCCAATACAGGTCTGGGAACTACGAGCAGTACTTC.

The chain links TRBV7-9 to TRBJ1-3; the D gene is possibly TRBD1 (5 bases). V was trimmed by 6 bases and J by 3 bases, leaving 21 bases between them. This CDR3 is built from 17 residues. Looked up from germline, CDR1 is SEHNR and CDR2 is FQNEAQ (reference sequence). In DNA, the CDR3 is TGTGCCAGCAGACCTCGGGGGGAACCCTCAGGTGGAAACACCATATATTTT. This translates into CASRPRGEPSGGNTIYF.

The genes are TRBV30 and TRBJ1-1; a weak D match, TRBD1 (5 bases). Per the germline V gene, CDR1 is GTSNPN and CDR2 is SVGIG (reference sequence). The V end lost 3 bases, the J end lost 1 base, and 9 bases lay between the germline ends. The CDR3 is 13 residues long. The CDR3 nucleotides read TGTGCCTGGAGGGGACCGAGGAACACTGAAGCTTTCTTT. Protein: CAWRGPRNTEAFF.

This chain connects TRBV11-1 to TRBJ1-1; 7 bases fit TRBD1. The V and J ends lost 5 bases and 5 bases, in that order; junction bases with no gene match: 8. This CDR3 spans 14 amino acids. The germline gives CDR1 SGHAT, CDR2 FQDESV (reference sequence). CDR3 sequence: CASSPRQGRTEAFF. The CDR3 DNA follows: TGTGCCAGCAGCCCGCGACAGGGTAGGACTGAAGCTTTCTTT.

The chain's CDR3 is CASSGSPGQTNEQYF. The CDR3 bases are TGTGCCAGCAGCGGAAGCCCGGGACAGACAAACGAGCAGTACTTC. The chain has TRBV7-3 and TRBJ2-7; 7 bases fit TRBD1. The V and J ends lost 5 bases and 5 bases, in that order; junction bases with no gene match: 12. CDR3 length equals 15 residues. Germline loops: CDR1 SGHTA, CDR2 FQGTGA. The entire variable domain, with the rest obtained from reference TRBV7-3 and TRBJ2-7, is as follows: GAGVSQTPSNKVTEKGKYVELRCDPISGHTALYWYRQSLGQGPEFLIYFQGTGAADDSGLPNDRFFAVRPEGSVSTLKIQRTERGDSAVYLCASSGSPGQTNEQYFGPGTRLTVT.

The rearrangement uses TRBV7-2 and TRBJ1-2; 7 bases match TRBD1. J lost 8 bases, V lost 4 bases, and 7 bases had no gene match. CDR1 is SGHTA and CDR2 is FQGNSA in the germline V gene. This CDR3 contains 13 residues. CDR3 bases: TGTGCCAGCAGCTCGGGACAGCAAGAAGGCTACACCTTC. Translating it yields CASSSGQQEGYTF.

This chain links TRBV29-1 with TRBJ2-3, with 14 bases identical to TRBD2. Trimming took 6 bases from V and 6 from J; bases not matched to a gene: 11. Germline values: CDR1 SQVTM, CDR2 ANQGSEA. The CDR3 is 16 residues long. The CDR3 sequence is CSVSGLAGGRGDTQYF. The CDR3, as DNA: TGCAGCGTCTCCGGACTAGCGGGAGGCCGGGGGGATACGCAGTATTTT.

This chain links TRBV18 with TRBJ1-2; no clear D. Trimming cost V 2 bases and J 5 bases, with 12 bases left between them. Germline loops: CDR1 KGHSH, CDR2 LQKENI. The CDR3 runs 14 residues. The CDR3 spells CASSPGMERYGYTF. CDR3 DNA sequence: TGTGCCAGCTCACCAGGGATGGAAAGATATGGCTACACCTTC.

This rearrangement joins TRBV30 to TRBJ2-1, with TRBD2 matching 11 bases. V was clipped by 2 bases and J by 7 bases; unmatched bases: 4. In germline, CDR1 is GTSNPN, CDR2 SVGIG (reference sequence). The CDR3 runs to 14 residues. CDR3 nucleotides: TGTGCCTGGAGTCTAACTAGCGGGAGTAATGAGCAGTTCTTC. Its protein product is CAWSLTSGSNEQFF. Looking up the rest from reference TRBV30 and TRBJ2-1 gives the full variable domain: SQTIHQWPATLVQPVGSPLSLECTVEGTSNPNLYWYRQAAGRGLQLLFYSVGIGQISSEVPQNLSASRPQDRQFILSSKKLLLSDSGFYLCAWSLTSGSNEQFFGPGTRLTVL.

The chain has TRBV6-5 and TRBJ2-2; D uncertain. V dropped 1 base and J dropped 4 bases, with 13 bases sitting between them. Germline loops: CDR1 MNHEY, CDR2 SVGAGI. This CDR3 is 16 amino acids long. CDR3 residues: CASSYLGTGRTGELFF. The CDR3 DNA reads as TGTGCCAGCAGTTACTTAGGCACTGGTCGCACCGGGGAGCTGTTTTTT.

The chain joins TRBV28 to TRBJ1-1; D may be TRBD1 (5 bases). This CDR3 comprises 15 residues. Germline V gene lookup returns CDR1 MDHEN and CDR2 SYDVKM. V was shortened by 3 bases and J by 0 bases, with 11 bases between the two germline ends. The CDR3 loop reads CASSFGGGVNTEAFF. In DNA form, the CDR3 reads TGTGCCAGCAGTTTCGGGGGAGGTGTGAACACTGAAGCTTTCTTT.

The V call is TRBV30, the J call TRBJ2-1; perhaps TRBD2 as D (6 bases). Trimming took off 2 bases at V and 6 bases at J, with 14 bases between the two ends. The CDR3 contains 14 residues. Germline loops: CDR1 GTSNPN, CDR2 SVGIG (reference sequence). CDR3 in amino acids: CAWSRSGGPNEQFF. CDR3 DNA: TGTGCCTGGAGTCGATCAGGAGGGCCCAATGAGCAGTTCTTC.

The J gene is TRBJ1-3, the V gene TRBV5-1; 9 bases match TRBD1. Germline CDR1 reads SGHRS; CDR2 reads YFSETQ. V lost 8 bases, J lost 3 bases, and 9 bases stayed unmatched. This CDR3 is built from 15 residues. For the CDR3, the DNA is TGCGCCAGTTCCGAACAGGGGGCACTTGGAAACACCATATATTTT. It encodes CASSEQGALGNTIYF. The full variable domain, rest sourced from reference TRBV5-1 and TRBJ1-3, is KAGVTQTPRYLIKTRGQQVTLSCSPISGHRSVSWYQQTPGQGLQFLFEYFSETQRNKGNFPGRFSGRQFSNSRSEMNVSTLELGDSALYLCASSEQGALGNTIYFGEGSWLTVV.

The chain links TRBV30 to TRBJ2-3; D not certain. The V gene lost 8 bases and the J gene lost 4 bases, with 13 bases spanning the gap. Germline-derived CDR1 and CDR2 are GTSNPN and SVGIG (reference sequence). The CDR3 contains 12 residues. The CDR3 loop reads CAARSLADTQYF. The CDR3 DNA sequence: TGTGCCGCCCGGAGTCTTGCAGATACGCAGTATTTT.

The DNA for the CDR3 is TGCGCCAGCAGCCAGATGGGGAATCAGCCCCAGCATTTT. Its translation is CASSQMGNQPQHF. This chain joins TRBV5-1 and TRBJ1-5; D is ambiguous. Germline loops: CDR1 SGHRS, CDR2 YFSETQ. The V and J ends lost 4 bases and 4 bases respectively, with 9 bases between them. The CDR3 is 13 amino acids. Looking up the rest from reference TRBV5-1 and TRBJ1-5 gives the full variable domain: KAGVTQTPRYLIKTRGQQVTLSCSPISGHRSVSWYQQTPGQGLQFLFEYFSETQRNKGNFPGRFSGRQFSNSRSEMNVSTLELGDSALYLCASSQMGNQPQHFGDGTRLSIL.

This sequence joins TRBV25-1 and TRBJ1-1, with D unclear. This CDR3 has 13 amino acids. Germline V gene sequence: CDR1 MGHDK, CDR2 SYGVNS. V was shortened by 6 bases and J by 5 bases, with 13 bases between the two germline ends. The CDR3 DNA reads as TGTGCCAGCAGGCGGGCCGGCAGGACTGAAGCTTTCTTT. It encodes CASRRAGRTEAFF.

This sequence joins TRBV7-8 and TRBJ2-1; D is uncertain. The CDR3 consists of 18 residues. The V and J ends lost 1 base and 0 bases respectively, with 16 bases between them. Germline lookup yields CDR1 SGHVS and CDR2 FQNEAQ. Here the CDR3 reads CASSLGRATRSSYNEQFF. The CDR3 coding sequence is TGTGCCAGCAGCTTAGGACGGGCTACACGGAGCTCCTACAATGAGCAGTTCTTC.

The count of this clone is one. The chain carries TRBV4-1 and TRBJ1-2; 7 bases fit TRBD1. J gave up 6 bases and V 5 bases, and 12 bases lay outside the gene matches. Germline loops: CDR1 MGHRA, CDR2 YSYEKL. The CDR3 loop spans 15 amino acids. The CDR3 DNA reads TGCGCCAGCAGCATACCGGGACAGAGGTTCCATGGCTACACCTTC. Its protein is CASSIPGQRFHGYTF.

The chain uses TRBV14 and TRBJ1-5; 10 bases fit TRBD1. Germline loops: CDR1 SGHDN, CDR2 FVKESK. V dropped 4 bases and J dropped 5; count of bases not matched to a gene: 17. CDR3 length: 19 residues. The CDR3 sequence: CASSPSGTGEVGWYQPQHF. The CDR3, as DNA: TGTGCCAGCAGCCCTTCCGGGACAGGGGAGGTCGGATGGTATCAGCCCCAGCATTTT.

The rearrangement joins TRBV15 to TRBJ2-1; D remains ambiguous. V dropped 5 bases and J dropped 0 bases, with 8 bases sitting between them. The CDR3 length is 14 residues. Germline loops: CDR1 LNHNV, CDR2 YYDKDF (reference sequence). CDR3 in DNA: TGTGCCACCAGCTCCCATGGCTCCTACAATGAGCAGTTCTTC. Translating it yields CATSSHGSYNEQFF.

The V call is TRBV6-1, the J call TRBJ2-4; D gene ambiguous. Between the trimmed V and J ends, which lost 7 bases and 0 bases, there was a span of 10 bases. The CDR3 runs to 14 residues. CDR1 MNHNS and CDR2 SASEGT come from the germline V gene. The CDR3 loop reads CASMGNIAKNIQYF. DNA for the CDR3: TGTGCCAGCATGGGCAACATAGCCAAAAACATTCAGTACTTC.

This rearrangement joins TRBV2 to TRBJ1-1; 9 positions agree with TRBD1. The ends lost 10 bases at V and 3 bases at J; junction bases unmatched: 9. Germline V gene data show CDR1 as SNHLY and CDR2 as FYNNEI. This CDR3 region has 14 residues. CDR3 sequence: CATPGQGKDTEAFF. CDR3 coding DNA: TGTGCCACCCCTGGACAGGGGAAGGACACTGAAGCTTTCTTT.

This clone was picked up one time. This specimen includes other DNA sequences encoding the same CDR3. This chain connects TRBV29-1 to TRBJ2-5, with 9 positions matching TRBD1. The DNA end is a closer match to TRBJ2-7, so the J assignment may be wrong. The germline V gene has CDR1 SQVTM and CDR2 ANQGSEA. The CDR3 totals 13 residues. For the CDR3, the DNA is TGCAGCGTTGGGGGACAGGGCGCCTACGAGCAGTACTTC. Residues: CSVGGQGAYEQYF.

Only a few counts were recorded for this clone. The rearrangement links TRBV7-2 to TRBJ2-7; 7 positions match TRBD2. Germline values: CDR1 SGHTA, CDR2 FQGNSA. The J segment lost 5 bases and the V segment lost 4 bases, leaving 11 bases of the junction unmatched. This CDR3 contains 15 residues. CDR3 DNA: TGTGCCAGCAGCTGGTCGGCGGGAGTGGGTAACGAGCAGTACTTC. Its translation: CASSWSAGVGNEQYF.

The chain joins TRBV14 to TRBJ1-2, with a weak D call TRBD1 (6 bases). The V gene lost 2 bases and the J gene lost 0 bases, with 13 bases spanning the gap. In germline, CDR1 is SGHDN, CDR2 FVKESK. The length of the CDR3 is 16 residues. CDR3 sequence (DNA): TGTGCCAGCAGCCAACTCGGGACATCTGCTAACTATGGCTACACCTTC. Translating it yields CASSQLGTSANYGYTF.

The chain carries TRBV11-2 and TRBJ2-2; TRBD2 aligns across 14 bases. Looked up from germline, CDR1 is SGHAT and CDR2 is FQNNGV. The V gene end was trimmed by 6 bases and the J gene end by 7 bases; junction bases not matched to a gene: 10. The CDR3 is 17 residues long. The CDR3 nucleotides are TGTGCCAGCAGGGGACTAGCGGGAGTTAAGCGGGACGGGGAGCTGTTTTTT. This translates into CASRGLAGVKRDGELFF. Using reference TRBV11-2 and TRBJ2-2 for the parts outside the CDR3, the full variable domain is EAGVAQSPRYKIIEKRQSVAFWCNPISGHATLYWYQQILGQGPKLLIQFQNNGVVDDSQLPKDRFSAERLKGVDSTLKIQPAKLEDSAVYLCASRGLAGVKRDGELFFGEGSRLTVL.

The genes are TRBV5-1 and TRBJ1-5; D uncertain. The CDR3 is made up of 15 amino acids. Trimming removed 0 bases at V and 5 bases at J, with 12 bases between. Per germline, CDR1 SGHRS and CDR2 YFSETQ. This CDR3 is CASSLDGRRDQPQHF. CDR3 DNA sequence: TGCGCCAGCAGCTTGGACGGACGTCGCGATCAGCCCCAGCATTTT.

This CDR3 is CVAGASGYTF. The CDR3 region has the DNA TGCGTCGCGGGGGCGAGCGGCTACACCTTC. The chain recombines TRBV20-1 with TRBJ1-2; TRBD1 is a possible D gene (6 bases). This CDR3 region has 10 residues. Germline loops: CDR1 DFQATT, CDR2 SNEGSKA (reference sequence).

This sequence joins TRBV5-5 and TRBJ1-2, with no clear D. This CDR3 has 12 amino acids. The germline V gene has CDR1 SGHKS and CDR2 YYEKEE (reference sequence). Trimming stripped 0 bases from V and 8 bases from J, with 8 bases between. CDR3 sequence reads: CASSLGARGYTF. CDR3 coding DNA: TGTGCCAGCAGCTTGGGGGCTCGAGGCTACACCTTC.